This T cell receptor beta chain was identified in a study of shared clonotypes between healthy human individuals. At the level of the study: Those who served as donors were two women and a few men between the ages of 18 and 49.

Participating donors were healthy, HIV-negative adults free of recent acute infections or vaccinations. CDR1 and CDR2 from the germline V gene are MDHEN and SYDVKM. There are 15 residues in the CDR3. J lost 7 bases, V lost 7 bases, and 11 bases had no gene match. Running of the assay took place at deep level. Evenly divided among several immunoSEQ plates was the genomic DNA of each subset. Assay: immunoSEQ multiplex PCR; the TCRdb copy retains only in-frame clones and omits some. The table shows around 1.5 million clones, with roughly 98% occurring only once. The TCR sequence derives from a young man in good health. Sequences were obtained from naive CD4+ T cells sorted from blood. Subset defined: CD45RA+ positively selected. The chain joins TRBV28 to TRBJ1-4; 8 bases are a match to TRBD1. CDR3 protein: CASTPGGQGSEKLFF. CDR3 DNA: TGTGCCAGCACCCCGGGCGGACAGGGAAGTGAAAAACTGTTTTTT.